This T cell receptor (beta chain) stems from a study of human T cells and chemical hapten exposure. The overall study: Variability of per-sample TCR yields stemmed mainly from small differences in pooled library volume.

Study-wide results and caveats: TCRs exceeding a frequency of 1 in 1000 stayed unchanged under DPC sensitization.

Specified time point: healthy volunteer bleed at 2 weeks. Whole blood that had not been fractionated was the source of extracted total RNA. This clonotype came up many times. Its specificity is not known. The CDR3 is 17 residues long. The V end was cut by 2 bases, the J end by 0 bases, with 14 bases between. During construction of the library, unique molecular identifiers were attached to individual cDNA molecules for quantitative, reproducible TCR counting. Original data processing: A per-sample median of 95,638 TCRs was observed, with a range of roughly 20,000 to 690,600. TCRdb ran MiXCR on the RACE reads and lists one entry per CDR3 protein. TCRdb, not the authors, supplied the V and J calls. The sample lists roughly 30,000 distinct CDR3 sequences, 6.5% to 9% occurring once.

The sequence was obtained from a human donor in good health. Some clones in this sample may be carry-over from other donors' samples. V gene TRBV12-3 or TRBV12-4 combines with J gene TRBJ1-3; maybe TRBD1 (5 bases). The sequenced sample was whole blood. This CDR3 reads CASSLRHRQSSGNTIYF. For the CDR3, the DNA is TGTGCCAGCAGTTTACGGCACAGGCAAAGCTCTGGAAACACCATATATTTT.